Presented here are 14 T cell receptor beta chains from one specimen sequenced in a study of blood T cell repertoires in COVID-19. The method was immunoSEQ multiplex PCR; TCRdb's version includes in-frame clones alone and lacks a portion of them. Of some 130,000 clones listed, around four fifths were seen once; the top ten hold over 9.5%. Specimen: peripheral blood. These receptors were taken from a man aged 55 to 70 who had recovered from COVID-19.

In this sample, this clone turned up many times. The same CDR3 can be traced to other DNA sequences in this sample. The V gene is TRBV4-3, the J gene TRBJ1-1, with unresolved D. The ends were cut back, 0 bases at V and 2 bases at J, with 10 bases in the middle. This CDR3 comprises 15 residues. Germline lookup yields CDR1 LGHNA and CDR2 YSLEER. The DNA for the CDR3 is TGCGCCAGCAGCCAAGATTCGGGAGGCAACACTGAAGCTTTCTTT. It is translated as CASSQDSGGNTEAFF.

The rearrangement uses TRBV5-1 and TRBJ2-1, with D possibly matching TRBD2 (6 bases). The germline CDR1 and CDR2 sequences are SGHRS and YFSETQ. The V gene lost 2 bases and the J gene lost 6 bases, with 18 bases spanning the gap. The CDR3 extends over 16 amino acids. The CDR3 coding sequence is TGCGCCAGCAGCTTAAATGTGGGAGCGGGCGCCAATGAGCAGTTCTTC. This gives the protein CASSLNVGAGANEQFF.

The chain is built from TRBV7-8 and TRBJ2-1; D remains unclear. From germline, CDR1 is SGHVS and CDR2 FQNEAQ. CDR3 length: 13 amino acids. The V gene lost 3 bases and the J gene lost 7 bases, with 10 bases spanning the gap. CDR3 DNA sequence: TGTGCCAGCAGCTTTCACGACGGGAATGAGCAGTTCTTC. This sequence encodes CASSFHDGNEQFF.

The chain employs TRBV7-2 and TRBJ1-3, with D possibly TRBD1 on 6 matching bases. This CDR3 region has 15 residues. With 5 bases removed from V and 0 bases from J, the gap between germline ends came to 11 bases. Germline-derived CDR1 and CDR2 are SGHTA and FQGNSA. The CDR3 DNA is TGTGCCAGCAGCGGACGGACAGACTCTGGAAACACCATATATTTT. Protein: CASSGRTDSGNTIYF.

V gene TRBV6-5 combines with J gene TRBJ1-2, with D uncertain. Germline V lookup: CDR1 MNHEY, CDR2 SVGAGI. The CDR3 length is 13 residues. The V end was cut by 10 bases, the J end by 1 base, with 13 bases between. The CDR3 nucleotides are TGTGCCACCCCTGGTGTAGTTAACTATGGCTACACCTTC. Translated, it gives CATPGVVNYGYTF.

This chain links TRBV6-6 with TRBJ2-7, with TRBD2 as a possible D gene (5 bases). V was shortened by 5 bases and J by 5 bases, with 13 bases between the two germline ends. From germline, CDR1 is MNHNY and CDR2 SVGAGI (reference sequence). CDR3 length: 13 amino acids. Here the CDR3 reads CASSRGGAHEQYF. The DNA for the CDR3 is TGTGCCAGCAGTCGAGGAGGCGCCCACGAGCAGTACTTC.

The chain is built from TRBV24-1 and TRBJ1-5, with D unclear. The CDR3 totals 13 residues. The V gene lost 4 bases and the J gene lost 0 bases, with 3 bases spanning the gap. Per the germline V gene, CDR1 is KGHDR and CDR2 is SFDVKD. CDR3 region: CATSDGSNQPQHF. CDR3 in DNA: TGTGCCACCAGTGACGGTAGCAATCAGCCCCAGCATTTT.

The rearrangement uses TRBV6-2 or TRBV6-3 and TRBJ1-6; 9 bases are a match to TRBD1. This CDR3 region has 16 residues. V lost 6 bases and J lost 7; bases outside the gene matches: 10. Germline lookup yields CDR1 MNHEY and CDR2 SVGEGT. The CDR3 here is CASSLLDRGENSPLHF. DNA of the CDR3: TGTGCCAGCAGCCTACTCGACAGGGGGGAAAATTCACCCCTCCACTTT.

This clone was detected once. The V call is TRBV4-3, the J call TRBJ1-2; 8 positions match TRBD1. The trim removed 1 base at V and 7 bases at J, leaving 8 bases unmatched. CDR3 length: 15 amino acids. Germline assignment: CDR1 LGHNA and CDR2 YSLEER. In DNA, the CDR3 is TGCGCCAGCAGCCAAGGGTTTCAGGGGGCGAGTGGCTACACCTTC. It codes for CASSQGFQGASGYTF.

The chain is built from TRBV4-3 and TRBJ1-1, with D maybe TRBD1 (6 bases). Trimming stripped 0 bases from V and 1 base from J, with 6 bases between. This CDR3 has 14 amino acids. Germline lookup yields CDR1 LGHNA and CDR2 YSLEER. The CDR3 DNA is TGCGCCAGCAGCCAAGACAGGGGGAACACTGAAGCTTTCTTT. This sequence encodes CASSQDRGNTEAFF.

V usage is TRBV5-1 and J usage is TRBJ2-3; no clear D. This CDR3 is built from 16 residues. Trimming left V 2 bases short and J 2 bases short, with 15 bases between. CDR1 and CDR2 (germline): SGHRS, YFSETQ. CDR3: CASSLLRPPATDTQYF. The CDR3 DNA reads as TGCGCCAGCAGCTTACTAAGGCCACCGGCCACAGATACGCAGTATTTT.

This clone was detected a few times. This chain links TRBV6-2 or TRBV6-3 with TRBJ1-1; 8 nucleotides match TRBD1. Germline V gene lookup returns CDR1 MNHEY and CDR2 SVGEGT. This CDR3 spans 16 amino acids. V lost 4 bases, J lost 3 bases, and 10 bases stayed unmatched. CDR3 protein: CASSSATGGVDTEAFF. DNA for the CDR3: TGTGCCAGCAGTTCCGCCACAGGGGGTGTAGACACTGAAGCTTTCTTT.

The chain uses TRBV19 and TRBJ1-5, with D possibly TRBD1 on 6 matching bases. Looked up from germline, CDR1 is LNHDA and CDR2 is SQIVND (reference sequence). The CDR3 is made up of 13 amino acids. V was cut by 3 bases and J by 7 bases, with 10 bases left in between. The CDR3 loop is CASSIRTAQPQHF. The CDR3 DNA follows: TGTGCCAGTAGTATTAGGACAGCACAGCCCCAGCATTTT.

CDR3 in DNA: TGTGCCAGCAGCCCACGGACAGATCTGAACACTGAAGCTTTCTTT. This codes for CASSPRTDLNTEAFF. The genes are TRBV7-9 and TRBJ1-1; a possible D gene is TRBD1 (6 bases). V gave up 5 bases and J gave up 0 bases, with 13 bases separating them. This CDR3 spans 15 amino acids. Germline CDR1 SEHNR, CDR2 FQNEAQ (reference sequence).